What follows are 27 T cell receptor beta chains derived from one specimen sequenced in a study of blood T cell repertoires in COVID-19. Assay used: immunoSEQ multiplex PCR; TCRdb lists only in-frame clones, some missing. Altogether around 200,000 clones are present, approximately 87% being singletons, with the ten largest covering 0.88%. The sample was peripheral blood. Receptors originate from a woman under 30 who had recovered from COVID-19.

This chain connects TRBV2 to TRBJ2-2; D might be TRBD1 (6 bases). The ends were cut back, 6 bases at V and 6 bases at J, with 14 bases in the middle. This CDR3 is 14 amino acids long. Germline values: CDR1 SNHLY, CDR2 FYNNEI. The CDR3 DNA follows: TGTGCCAGCAGCGCCACAGGGACCTCCGGGGAGCTGTTTTTT. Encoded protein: CASSATGTSGELFF.

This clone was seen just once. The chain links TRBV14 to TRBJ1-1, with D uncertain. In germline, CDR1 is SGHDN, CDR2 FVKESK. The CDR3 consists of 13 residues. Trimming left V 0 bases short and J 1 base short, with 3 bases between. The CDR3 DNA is TGTGCCAGCAGCCAAGACAGGAACACTGAAGCTTTCTTT. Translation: CASSQDRNTEAFF. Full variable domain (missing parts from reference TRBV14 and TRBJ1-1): EAGVTQFPSHSVIEKGQTVTLRCDPISGHDNLYWYRRVMGKEIKFLLHFVKESKQDESGMPNNRFLAERTGGTYSTLKVQPAELEDSGVYFCASSQDRNTEAFFGQGTRLTVV.

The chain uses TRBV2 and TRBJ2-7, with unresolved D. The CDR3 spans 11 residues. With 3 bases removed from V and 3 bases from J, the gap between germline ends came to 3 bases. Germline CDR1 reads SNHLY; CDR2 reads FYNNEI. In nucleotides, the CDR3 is TGTGCCAGCAGTGACTTCTACGAGCAGTACTTC. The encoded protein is CASSDFYEQYF.

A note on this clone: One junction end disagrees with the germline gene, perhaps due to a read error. In nucleotides, the CDR3 is TGCGCCAGCAGCTTTGGACTAGCGGGGTTGCTCTTC. The encoded protein is CASSFGLAGLLF. The J gene is TRBJ2-1, the V gene TRBV5-1, with 12 bases lining up with TRBD2. CDR1 is SGHRS and CDR2 is YFSETQ in the germline V gene. The CDR3 has 12 amino acids. The full variable domain, with the rest looked up from reference TRBV5-1 and TRBJ2-1, is KAGVTQTPRYLIKTRGQQVTLSCSPISGHRSVSWYQQTPGQGLQFLFEYFSETQRNKGNFPGRFSGRQFSNSRSEMNVSTLELGDSALYLCASSFGLAGLLFGPGTRLTVL.

CDR3 in amino acids: CASSLYFSSGSYNEQFF. DNA of the CDR3: TGTGCCAGCAGCCTCTACTTTTCTAGCGGGAGCTACAATGAGCAGTTCTTC. The V and J genes are TRBV9 and TRBJ2-1, with TRBD2 matching 10 bases. CDR1 and CDR2 from the germline V gene are SGDLS and YYNGEE. This CDR3 is 17 amino acids long. After removal of 4 bases from V and 3 bases from J, the junction contained 10 bases not matched to a gene.

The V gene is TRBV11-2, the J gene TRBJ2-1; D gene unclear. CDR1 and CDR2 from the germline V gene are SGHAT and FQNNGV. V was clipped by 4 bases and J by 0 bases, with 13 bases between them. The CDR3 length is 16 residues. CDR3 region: CASSSSERPSYNEQFF. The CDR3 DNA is TGTGCCAGCAGCTCCTCGGAGAGACCCTCCTACAATGAGCAGTTCTTC.

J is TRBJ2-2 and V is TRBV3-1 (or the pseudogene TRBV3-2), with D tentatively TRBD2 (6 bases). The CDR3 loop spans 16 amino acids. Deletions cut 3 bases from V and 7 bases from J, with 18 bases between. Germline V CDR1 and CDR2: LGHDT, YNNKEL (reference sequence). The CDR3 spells CASSHQTPGVIGELFF. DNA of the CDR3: TGTGCCAGCAGCCATCAAACCCCGGGGGTTATCGGGGAGCTGTTTTTT.

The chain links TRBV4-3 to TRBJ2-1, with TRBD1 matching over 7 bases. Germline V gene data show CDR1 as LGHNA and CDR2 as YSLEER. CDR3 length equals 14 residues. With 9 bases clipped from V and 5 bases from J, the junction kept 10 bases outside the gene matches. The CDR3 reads CASTRDRTNNEQFF. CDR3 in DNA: TGCGCCAGTACCCGGGACAGAACTAACAATGAGCAGTTCTTC.

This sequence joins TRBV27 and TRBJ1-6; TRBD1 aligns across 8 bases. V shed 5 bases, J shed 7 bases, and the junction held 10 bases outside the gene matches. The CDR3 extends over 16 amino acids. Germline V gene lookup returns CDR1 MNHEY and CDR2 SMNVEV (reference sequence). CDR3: CASSRNRGFENSPLHF. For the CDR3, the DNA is TGTGCCAGCAGTCGCAACAGGGGGTTTGAGAATTCACCCCTCCACTTT.

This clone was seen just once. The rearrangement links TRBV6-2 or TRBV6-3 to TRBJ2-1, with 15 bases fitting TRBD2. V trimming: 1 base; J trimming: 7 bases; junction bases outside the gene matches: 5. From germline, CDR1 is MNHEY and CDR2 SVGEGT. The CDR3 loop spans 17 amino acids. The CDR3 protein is CASSYWVGLAGGNEQFF. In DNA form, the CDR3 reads TGTGCCAGCAGTTACTGGGTTGGACTAGCGGGAGGGAATGAGCAGTTCTTC.

The CDR3 DNA is TGTGCCATCAGTGTTCTTGCAGGGAGGTGGGAAGGCTACACCTTC. Translation: CAISVLAGRWEGYTF. The genes are TRBV10-3 and TRBJ1-2; D may be TRBD1 (5 bases). V lost 4 bases and J lost 8, with 20 bases in between. This CDR3 spans 15 amino acids. The germline gives CDR1 ENHRY, CDR2 SYGVKD.

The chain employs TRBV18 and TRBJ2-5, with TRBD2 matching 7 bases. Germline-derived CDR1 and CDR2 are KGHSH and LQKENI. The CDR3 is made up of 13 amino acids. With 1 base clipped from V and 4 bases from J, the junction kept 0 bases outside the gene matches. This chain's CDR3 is CASSPREGETQYF. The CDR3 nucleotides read TGTGCCAGCTCACCACGGGAGGGAGAGACCCAGTACTTC.

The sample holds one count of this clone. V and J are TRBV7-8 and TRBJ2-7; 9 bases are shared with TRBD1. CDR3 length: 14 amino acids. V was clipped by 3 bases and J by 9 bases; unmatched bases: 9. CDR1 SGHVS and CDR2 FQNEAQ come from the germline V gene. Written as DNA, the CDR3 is TGTGCCAGCAGCTTCGGGACAGGGACCCTGGGGCAGTACGTC. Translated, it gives CASSFGTGTLGQYV.

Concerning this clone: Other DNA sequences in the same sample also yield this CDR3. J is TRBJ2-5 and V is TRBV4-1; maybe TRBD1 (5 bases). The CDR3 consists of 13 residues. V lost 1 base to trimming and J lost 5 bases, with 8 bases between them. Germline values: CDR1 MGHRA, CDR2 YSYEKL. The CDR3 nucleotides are TGCGCCAGCAGCCAAGGGGGCCTTGAGACCCAGTACTTC. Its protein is CASSQGGLETQYF.

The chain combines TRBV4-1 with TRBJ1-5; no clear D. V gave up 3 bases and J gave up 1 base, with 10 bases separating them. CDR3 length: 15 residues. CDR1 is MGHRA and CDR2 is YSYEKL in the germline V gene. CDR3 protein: CASSQREDSNQPQHF. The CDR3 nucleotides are TGCGCCAGCAGCCAGCGGGAGGACAGCAATCAGCCCCAGCATTTT.

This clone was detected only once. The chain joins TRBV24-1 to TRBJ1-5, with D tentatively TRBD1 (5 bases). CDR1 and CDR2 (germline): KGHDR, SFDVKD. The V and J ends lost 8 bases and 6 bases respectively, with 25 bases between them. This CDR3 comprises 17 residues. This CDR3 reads CATNLLAGQVITQPQHF. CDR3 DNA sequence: TGTGCCACCAATCTTCTGGCAGGGCAGGTCATTACTCAGCCCCAGCATTTT.

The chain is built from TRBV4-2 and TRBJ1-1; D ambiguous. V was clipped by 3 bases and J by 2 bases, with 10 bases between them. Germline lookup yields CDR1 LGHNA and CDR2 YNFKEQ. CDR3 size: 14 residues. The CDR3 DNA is TGTGCCAGCAGCCACCCGGGAGGTAACACTGAAGCTTTCTTT. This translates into CASSHPGGNTEAFF.

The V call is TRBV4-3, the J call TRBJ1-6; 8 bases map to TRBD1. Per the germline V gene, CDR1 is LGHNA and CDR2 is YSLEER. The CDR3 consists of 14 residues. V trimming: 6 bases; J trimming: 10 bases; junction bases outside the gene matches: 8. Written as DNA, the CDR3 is TGCGCCAGCAGAGACACAGGGGGAGGATCACCCCTCCACTTT. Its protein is CASRDTGGGSPLHF.

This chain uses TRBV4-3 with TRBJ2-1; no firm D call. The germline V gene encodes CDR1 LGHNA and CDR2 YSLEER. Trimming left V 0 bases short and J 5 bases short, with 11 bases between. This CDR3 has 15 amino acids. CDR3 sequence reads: CASSQDAWADNEQFF. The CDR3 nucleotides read TGCGCCAGCAGCCAAGATGCGTGGGCAGACAATGAGCAGTTCTTC.

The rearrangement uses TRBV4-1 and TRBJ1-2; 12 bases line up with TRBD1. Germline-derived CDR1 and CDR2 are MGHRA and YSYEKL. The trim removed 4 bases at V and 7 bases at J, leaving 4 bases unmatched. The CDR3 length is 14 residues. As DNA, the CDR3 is TGCGCCAGCAGCCGGGGACAGGGGGCGGCTGGCTACACCTTC. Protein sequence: CASSRGQGAAGYTF.

The CDR3 loop reads CASSPEGLPTDTQYF. Here the CDR3 DNA reads TGTGCCAGCTCACCAGAAGGACTTCCCACAGATACGCAGTATTTT. V is TRBV18 and J is TRBJ2-3; a weak D match, TRBD2 (5 bases). The CDR3 loop spans 15 amino acids. Germline V gene sequence: CDR1 KGHSH, CDR2 LQKENI. The V end lost 2 bases, the J end lost 2 bases, and 11 bases lay between the germline ends.

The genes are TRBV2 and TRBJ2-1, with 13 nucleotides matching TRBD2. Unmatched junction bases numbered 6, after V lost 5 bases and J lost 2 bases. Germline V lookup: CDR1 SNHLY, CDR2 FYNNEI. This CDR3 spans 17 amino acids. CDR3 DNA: TGTGCCAGCAGTCCTACTGGGACTAGCGGGACCTACAATGAGCAGTTCTTC. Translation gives CASSPTGTSGTYNEQFF.

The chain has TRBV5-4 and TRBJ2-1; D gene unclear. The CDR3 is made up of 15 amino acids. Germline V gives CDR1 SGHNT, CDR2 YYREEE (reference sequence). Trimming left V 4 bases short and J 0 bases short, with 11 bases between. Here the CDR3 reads CASSPYLSSYNEQFF. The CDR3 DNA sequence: TGTGCCAGCAGCCCATATTTGAGCTCCTACAATGAGCAGTTCTTC.

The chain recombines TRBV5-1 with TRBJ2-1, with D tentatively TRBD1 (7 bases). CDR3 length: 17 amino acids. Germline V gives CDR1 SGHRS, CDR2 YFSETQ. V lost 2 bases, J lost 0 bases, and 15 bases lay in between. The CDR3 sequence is CASSLSGGRTSYNEQFF. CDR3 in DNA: TGCGCCAGCAGCTTATCAGGGGGGAGAACCTCCTACAATGAGCAGTTCTTC. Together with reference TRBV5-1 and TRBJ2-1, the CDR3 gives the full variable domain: KAGVTQTPRYLIKTRGQQVTLSCSPISGHRSVSWYQQTPGQGLQFLFEYFSETQRNKGNFPGRFSGRQFSNSRSEMNVSTLELGDSALYLCASSLSGGRTSYNEQFFGPGTRLTVL.

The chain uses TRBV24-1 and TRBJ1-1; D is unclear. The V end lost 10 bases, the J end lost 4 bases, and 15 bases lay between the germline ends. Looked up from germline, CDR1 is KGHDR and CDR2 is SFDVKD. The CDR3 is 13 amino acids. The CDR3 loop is CATRGWGGTEAFF. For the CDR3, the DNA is TGTGCCACTCGTGGCTGGGGAGGCACTGAAGCTTTCTTT.

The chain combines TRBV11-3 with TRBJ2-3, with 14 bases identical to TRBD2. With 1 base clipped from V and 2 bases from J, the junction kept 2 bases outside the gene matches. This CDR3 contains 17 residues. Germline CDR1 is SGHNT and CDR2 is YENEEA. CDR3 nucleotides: TGTGCCAGCAGCTTAGGACTAGCGGGAGGGACCACAGATACGCAGTATTTT. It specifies CASSLGLAGGTTDTQYF.

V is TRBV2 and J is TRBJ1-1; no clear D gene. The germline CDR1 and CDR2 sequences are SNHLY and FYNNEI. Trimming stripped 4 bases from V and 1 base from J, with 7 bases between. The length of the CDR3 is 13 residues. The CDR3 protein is CASSAQANTEAFF. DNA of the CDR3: TGTGCCAGCAGTGCTCAGGCGAACACTGAAGCTTTCTTT.